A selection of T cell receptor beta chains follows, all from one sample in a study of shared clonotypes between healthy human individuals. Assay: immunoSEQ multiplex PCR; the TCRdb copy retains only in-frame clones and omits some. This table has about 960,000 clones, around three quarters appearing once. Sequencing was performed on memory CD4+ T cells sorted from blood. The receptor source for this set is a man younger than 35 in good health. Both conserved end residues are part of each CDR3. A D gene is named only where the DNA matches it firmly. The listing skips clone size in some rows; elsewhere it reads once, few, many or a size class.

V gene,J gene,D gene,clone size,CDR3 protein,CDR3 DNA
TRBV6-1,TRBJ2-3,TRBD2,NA,CASLSGGGADTQYF,TGTGCCAGCTTAAGCGGGGGGGGAGCAGATACGCAGTATTTT
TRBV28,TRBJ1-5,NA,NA,CASSPAGLVQPQHF,TGTGCCAGCAGTCCCGCCGGATTAGTTCAGCCCCAGCATTTT
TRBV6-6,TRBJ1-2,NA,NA,CASRAREGVNYGYTF,TGTGCCAGCAGGGCTCGGGAGGGAGTAAACTATGGCTACACCTTC
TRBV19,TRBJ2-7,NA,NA,CASSIRLVDHYEQYF,TGTGCCAGTAGTATTCGACTAGTAGACCACTACGAGCAGTACTTC
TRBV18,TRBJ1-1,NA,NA,CASSPTGLGTEAFF,TGTGCCAGCTCACCGACAGGTTTGGGTACTGAAGCTTTCTTT
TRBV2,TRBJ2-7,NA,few,CASKNQRASYEQYF,TGTGCCAGCAAAAACCAGCGGGCTTCCTACGAGCAGTACTTC
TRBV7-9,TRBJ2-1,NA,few,CASSAQAIDEQFF,TGTGCCAGCAGCGCGCAGGCTATCGATGAGCAGTTCTTC
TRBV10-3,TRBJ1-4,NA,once,CAISEAQANEKLFF,TGTGCCATCAGTGAAGCCCAGGCTAATGAAAAACTGTTTTTT
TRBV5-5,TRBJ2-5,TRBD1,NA,CASSPGQKETQYF,TGTGCCAGCAGCCCGGGACAGAAAGAGACCCAGTACTTC
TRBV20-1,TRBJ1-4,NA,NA,CSASFNEKLFF,TGCAGTGCTTCCTTCAATGAAAAACTGTTTTTT
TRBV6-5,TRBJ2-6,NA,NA,CAIGRFTSGANVLTF,TGTGCCATAGGCAGGTTCACCTCTGGGGCCAACGTCCTGACTTTC
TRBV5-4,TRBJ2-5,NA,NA,CASSGKGGGHQETQYF,TGTGCCAGCAGCGGCAAAGGTGGGGGACACCAAGAGACCCAGTACTTC
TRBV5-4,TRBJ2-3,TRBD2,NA,CASSSGGRTDTQYF,TGTGCCAGCAGCTCGGGGGGGCGCACAGATACGCAGTATTTT
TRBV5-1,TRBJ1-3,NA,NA,CASREGSGATGNTIYF,TGCGCCAGCAGGGAGGGGTCCGGGGCTACTGGAAACACCATATATTTT
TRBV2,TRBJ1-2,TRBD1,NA,CASDQGTAYGYTF,TGTGCCAGTGATCAGGGGACAGCCTATGGCTACACCTTC
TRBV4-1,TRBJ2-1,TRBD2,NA,CASSQGTSGGHYNEQFF,TGCGCCAGCAGCCAAGGGACTAGCGGGGGACACTACAATGAGCAGTTCTTC
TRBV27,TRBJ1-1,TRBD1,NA,CASSFRQGRSVTEAFF,TGTGCCAGCAGTTTTCGACAGGGGAGATCGGTTACTGAAGCTTTCTTT
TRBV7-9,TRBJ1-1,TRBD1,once,CASSLGTGKRSTEAFF,TGTGCCAGCAGCTTGGGGACAGGGAAGCGGTCGACTGAAGCTTTCTTT
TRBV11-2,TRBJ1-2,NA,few,CASSLAVGGGYTF,TGTGCCAGCAGCTTAGCTGTAGGGGGAGGCTACACCTTC
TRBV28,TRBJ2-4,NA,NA,CASSLGGAKNIQYF,TGTGCCAGCAGTTTAGGGGGAGCCAAAAACATTCAGTACTTC
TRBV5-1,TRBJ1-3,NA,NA,CASSAGTSGNTIYF,TGCGCCAGCAGCGCGGGGACATCTGGAAACACCATATATTTT
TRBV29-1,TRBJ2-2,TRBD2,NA,CSVTGLAGNTGELFF,TGCAGCGTTACCGGACTAGCGGGCAACACCGGGGAGCTGTTTTTT
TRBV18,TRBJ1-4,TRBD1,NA,CASSRQQGGNEKLFF,TGTGCCAGCTCACGTCAACAGGGGGGTAATGAAAAACTGTTTTTT
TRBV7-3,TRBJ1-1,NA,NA,CASSAAPNTEAFF,TGTGCCAGCAGCGCGGCCCCGAACACTGAAGCTTTCTTT
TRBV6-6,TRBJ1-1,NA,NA,CASRDGSTEAFF,TGTGCCAGCAGAGATGGGAGCACTGAAGCTTTCTTT
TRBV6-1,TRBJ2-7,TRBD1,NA,CATGQGLEYEQYF,TGTGCCACAGGACAGGGATTGGAGTACGAGCAGTACTTC
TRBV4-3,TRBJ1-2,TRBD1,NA,CASSQDFQGANYGYTF,TGCGCCAGCAGCCAAGATTTTCAGGGGGCAAACTATGGCTACACCTTC
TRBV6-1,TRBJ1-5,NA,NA,CASSSDRRQPQHF,TGTGCCAGCAGTTCCGACAGGAGACAGCCCCAGCATTTT
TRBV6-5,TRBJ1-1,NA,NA,CASRTEMNTEAFF,TGTGCCAGCAGGACAGAAATGAACACTGAAGCTTTCTTT
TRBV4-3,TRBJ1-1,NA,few,CASSQELGTEAFF,TGCGCCAGCAGCCAAGAACTCGGCACTGAAGCTTTCTTT
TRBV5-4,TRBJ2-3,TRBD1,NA,CASSFRDRETDTQYF,TGTGCCAGCAGCTTCCGGGACAGGGAGACAGATACGCAGTATTTT
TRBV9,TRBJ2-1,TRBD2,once,CASSVGREGSSYNEQFF,TGTGCCAGCAGCGTAGGACGGGAGGGTAGCTCCTACAATGAGCAGTTCTTC
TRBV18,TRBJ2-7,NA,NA,CASSNGGPKGQYF,TGTGCCAGCTCTAATGGGGGGCCCAAGGGGCAGTACTTC
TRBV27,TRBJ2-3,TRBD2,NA,CASSLYPGAGGITDTQYF,TGTGCCAGCAGTTTATACCCCGGGGCGGGAGGTATCACAGATACGCAGTATTTT
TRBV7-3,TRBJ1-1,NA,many,CASSLTENTEAFF,TGTGCCAGCAGCTTAACAGAGAACACTGAAGCTTTCTTT
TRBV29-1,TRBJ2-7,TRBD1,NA,CSAGTGGPSYEQYF,TGCAGCGCCGGGACAGGGGGCCCTTCTTACGAGCAGTACTTC
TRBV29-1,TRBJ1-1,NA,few,CSVGPSRTEAFF,TGCAGCGTGGGCCCATCGAGAACTGAAGCTTTCTTT
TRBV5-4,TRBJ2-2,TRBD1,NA,CASSFDRAGELFF,TGTGCCAGCAGCTTCGACAGGGCCGGGGAGCTGTTTTTT
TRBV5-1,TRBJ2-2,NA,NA,CASSPRTDTGELFF,TGCGCCAGCAGCCCTAGGACAGACACCGGGGAGCTGTTTTTT
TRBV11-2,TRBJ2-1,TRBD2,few,CASSQVAGSYNEQFF,TGTGCCAGCAGCCAAGTAGCGGGGTCCTACAATGAGCAGTTCTTC
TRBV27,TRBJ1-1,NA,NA,CASSSGERTEAFF,TGTGCCAGCAGTTCTGGGGAACGCACTGAAGCTTTCTTT
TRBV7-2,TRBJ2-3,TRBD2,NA,CASSPPAGVRDTQYF,TGTGCCAGCAGCCCACCCGCGGGAGTACGAGATACGCAGTATTTT
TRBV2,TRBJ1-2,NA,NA,CASSEVTNTGYTF,TGTGCCAGCAGTGAAGTGACAAACACCGGCTACACCTTC
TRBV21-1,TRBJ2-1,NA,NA,CASSKAPGTKAPNEQFF,TGTGCCAGCAGCAAAGCCCCCGGGACTAAGGCCCCCAATGAGCAGTTCTTC
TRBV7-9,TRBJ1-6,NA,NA,CASSLDGSPLHF,TGTGCCAGCAGCTTAGATGGATCACCCCTCCACTTT
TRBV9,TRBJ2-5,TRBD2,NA,CASSGAGGFQETQYF,TGTGCCAGCAGCGGAGCGGGGGGCTTTCAAGAGACCCAGTACTTC